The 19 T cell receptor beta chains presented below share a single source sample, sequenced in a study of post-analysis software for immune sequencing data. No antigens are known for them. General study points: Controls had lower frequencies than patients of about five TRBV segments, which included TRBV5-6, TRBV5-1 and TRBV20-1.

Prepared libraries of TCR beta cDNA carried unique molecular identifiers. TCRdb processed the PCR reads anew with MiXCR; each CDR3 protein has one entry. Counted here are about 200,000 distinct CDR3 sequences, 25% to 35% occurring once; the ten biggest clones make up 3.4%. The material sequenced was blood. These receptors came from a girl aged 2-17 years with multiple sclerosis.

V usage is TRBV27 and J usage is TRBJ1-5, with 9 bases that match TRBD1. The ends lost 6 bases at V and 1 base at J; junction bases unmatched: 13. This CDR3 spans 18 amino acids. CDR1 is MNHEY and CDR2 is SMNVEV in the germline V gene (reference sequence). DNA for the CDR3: TGTGCCAGCAGACCTGGACAGGGGAAGCTGCCCAGCAATCAGCCCCAGCATTTT. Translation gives CASRPGQGKLPSNQPQHF.

The CDR3 bases are TGCAGCGCAGGGAGGCCGGATGACACTGAAGCTTTCTTT. Its protein is CSAGRPDDTEAFF. The gene calls are TRBV20-1 and TRBJ1-1, with D perhaps TRBD1 (5 bases). CDR1 and CDR2 (germline): DFQATT, SNEGSKA (reference sequence). CDR3 length: 13 amino acids.

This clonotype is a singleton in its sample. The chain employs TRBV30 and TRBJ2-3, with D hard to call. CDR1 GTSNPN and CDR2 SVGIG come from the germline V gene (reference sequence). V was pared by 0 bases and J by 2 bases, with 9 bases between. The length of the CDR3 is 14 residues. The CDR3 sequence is CAWSVLKNTDTQYF. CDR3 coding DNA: TGTGCCTGGAGTGTACTTAAGAACACAGATACGCAGTATTTT.

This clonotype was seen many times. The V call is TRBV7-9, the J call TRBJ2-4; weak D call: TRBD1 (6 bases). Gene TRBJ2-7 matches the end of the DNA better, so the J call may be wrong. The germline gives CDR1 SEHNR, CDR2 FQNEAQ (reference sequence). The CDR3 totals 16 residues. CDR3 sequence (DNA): TGTGCCAGCAGCTCCCCGCAGGGGCCGAAACGGGACGAGCAGTACTTC. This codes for CASSSPQGPKRDEQYF.

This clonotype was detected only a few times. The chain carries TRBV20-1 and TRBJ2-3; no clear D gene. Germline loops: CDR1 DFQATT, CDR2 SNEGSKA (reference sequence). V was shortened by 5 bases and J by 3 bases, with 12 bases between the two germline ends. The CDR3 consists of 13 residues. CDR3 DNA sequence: TGCAGTGCTGTCCGGGTTTCGACAGATACGCAGTATTTT. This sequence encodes CSAVRVSTDTQYF.

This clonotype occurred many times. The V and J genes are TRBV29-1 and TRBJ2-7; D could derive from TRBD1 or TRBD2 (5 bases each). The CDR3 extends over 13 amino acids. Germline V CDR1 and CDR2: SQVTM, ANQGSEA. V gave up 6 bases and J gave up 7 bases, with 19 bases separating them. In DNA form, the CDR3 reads TGCAGCGTCCGCGAAGCCGGGACCGGGGAGCAGTACTTC. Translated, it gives CSVREAGTGEQYF.

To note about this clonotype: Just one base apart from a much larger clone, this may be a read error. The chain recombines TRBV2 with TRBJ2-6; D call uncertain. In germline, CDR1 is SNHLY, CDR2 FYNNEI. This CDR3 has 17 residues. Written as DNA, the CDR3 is TGTGCCAGCGGTGAGAACAGCCAGATGGCTGGGGCCAACGTCCTGACTTTC. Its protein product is CASGENSQMAGANVLTF.

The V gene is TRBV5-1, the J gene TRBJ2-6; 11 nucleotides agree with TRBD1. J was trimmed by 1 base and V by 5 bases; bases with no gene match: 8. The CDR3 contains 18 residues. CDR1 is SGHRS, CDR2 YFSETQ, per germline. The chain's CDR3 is CASSETGTGGSGANVLTF. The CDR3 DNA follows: TGCGCCAGCAGTGAAACCGGGACAGGGGGTTCTGGGGCCAACGTCCTGACTTTC.

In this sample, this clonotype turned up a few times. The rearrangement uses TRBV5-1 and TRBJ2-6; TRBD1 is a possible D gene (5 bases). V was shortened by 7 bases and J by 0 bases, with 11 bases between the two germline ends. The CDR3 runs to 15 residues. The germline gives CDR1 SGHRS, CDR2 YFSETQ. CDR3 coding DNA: TGCGCCAGCGGTGACAGTTACTCTGGGGCCAACGTCCTGACTTTC. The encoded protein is CASGDSYSGANVLTF. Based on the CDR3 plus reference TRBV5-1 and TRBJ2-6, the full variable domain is KAGVTQTPRYLIKTRGQQVTLSCSPISGHRSVSWYQQTPGQGLQFLFEYFSETQRNKGNFPGRFSGRQFSNSRSEMNVSTLELGDSALYLCASGDSYSGANVLTFGAGSRLTVL.

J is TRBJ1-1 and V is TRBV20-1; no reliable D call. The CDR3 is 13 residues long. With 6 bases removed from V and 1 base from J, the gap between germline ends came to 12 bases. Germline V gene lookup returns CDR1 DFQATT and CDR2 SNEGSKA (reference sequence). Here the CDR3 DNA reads TGCAGTGCCGCGGAGAACTGGAACACTGAAGCTTTCTTT. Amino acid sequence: CSAAENWNTEAFF.

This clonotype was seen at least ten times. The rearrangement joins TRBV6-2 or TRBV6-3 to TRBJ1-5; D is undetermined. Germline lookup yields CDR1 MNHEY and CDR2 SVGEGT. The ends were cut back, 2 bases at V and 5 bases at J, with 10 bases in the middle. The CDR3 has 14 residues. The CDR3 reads CASSYGRDDQPQHF. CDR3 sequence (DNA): TGTGCCAGCAGTTACGGTAGAGACGATCAGCCCCAGCATTTT.

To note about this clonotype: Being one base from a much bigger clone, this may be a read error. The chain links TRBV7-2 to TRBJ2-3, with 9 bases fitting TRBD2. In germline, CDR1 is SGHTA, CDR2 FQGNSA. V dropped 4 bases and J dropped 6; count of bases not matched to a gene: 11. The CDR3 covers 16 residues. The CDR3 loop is CASSSGRAGGADTQYF. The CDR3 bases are TGTGCCAGCAGCTCGGGACGAGCGGGAGGCGCGGATACGCAGTATTTT.

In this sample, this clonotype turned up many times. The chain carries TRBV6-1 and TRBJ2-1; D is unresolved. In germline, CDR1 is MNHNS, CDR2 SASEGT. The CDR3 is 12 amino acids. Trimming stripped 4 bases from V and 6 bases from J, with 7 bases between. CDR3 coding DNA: TGTGCCAGCAGTGTTCTCAGCAATGAGCAGTTCTTC. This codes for CASSVLSNEQFF.

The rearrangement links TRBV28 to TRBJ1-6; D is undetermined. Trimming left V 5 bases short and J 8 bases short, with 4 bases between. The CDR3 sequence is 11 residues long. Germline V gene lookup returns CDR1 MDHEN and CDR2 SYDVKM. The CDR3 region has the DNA TGTGCCAGCAGTGTGGATTCACCCCTCCACTTT. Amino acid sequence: CASSVDSPLHF.

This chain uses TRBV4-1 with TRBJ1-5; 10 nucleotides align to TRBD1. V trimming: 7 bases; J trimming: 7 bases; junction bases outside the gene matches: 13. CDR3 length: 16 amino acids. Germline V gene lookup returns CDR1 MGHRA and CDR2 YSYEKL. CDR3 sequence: CASNHPGQGGRQPQHF. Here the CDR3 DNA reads TGCGCCAGCAACCATCCTGGACAGGGGGGTCGCCAGCCCCAGCATTTT.

CDR3 sequence: CASKELVNTEAFF. CDR3 DNA: TGTGCCAGCAAAGAACTGGTGAACACTGAAGCTTTCTTT. This sequence joins TRBV28 and TRBJ1-1, with D uncertain. The V end lost 7 bases, the J end lost 0 bases, and 9 bases lay between the germline ends. CDR1 MDHEN and CDR2 SYDVKM come from the germline V gene. This CDR3 is built from 13 residues.

CDR3: CASSHSGGEQFF. CDR3 bases: TGTGCCAGCAGCCATTCAGGGGGTGAGCAGTTCTTC. The chain links TRBV3-1 to TRBJ2-1; TRBD1 agrees at 7 bases. This CDR3 is 12 amino acids long. Germline lookup yields CDR1 LGHDT and CDR2 YNNKEL (reference sequence). Losses at the gene ends were 3 bases for V and 9 bases for J; bases not matched to a gene: 2.

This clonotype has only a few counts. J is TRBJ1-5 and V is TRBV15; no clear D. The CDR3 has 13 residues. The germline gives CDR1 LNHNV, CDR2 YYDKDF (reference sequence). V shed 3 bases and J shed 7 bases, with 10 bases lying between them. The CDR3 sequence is CATSRAQAQPQHF. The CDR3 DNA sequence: TGTGCCACCAGCAGGGCCCAGGCCCAGCCCCAGCATTTT.

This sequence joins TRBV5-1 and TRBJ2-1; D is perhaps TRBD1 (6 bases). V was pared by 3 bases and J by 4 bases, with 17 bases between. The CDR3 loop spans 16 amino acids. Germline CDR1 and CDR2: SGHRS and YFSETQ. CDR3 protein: CASSWTPGHRYNEQFF. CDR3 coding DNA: TGCGCCAGCAGCTGGACCCCGGGACACCGTTACAATGAGCAGTTCTTC.